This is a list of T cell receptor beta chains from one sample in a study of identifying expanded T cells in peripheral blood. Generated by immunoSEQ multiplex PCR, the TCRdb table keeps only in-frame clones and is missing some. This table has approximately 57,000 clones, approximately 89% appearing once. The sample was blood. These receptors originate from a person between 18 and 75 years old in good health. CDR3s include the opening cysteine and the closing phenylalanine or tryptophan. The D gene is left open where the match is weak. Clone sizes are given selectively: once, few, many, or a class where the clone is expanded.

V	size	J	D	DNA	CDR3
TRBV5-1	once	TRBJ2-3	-	TGCGCCAGCAGCTTGGATAGGTCTGGAGATACGCAGTATTTT	CASSLDRSGDTQYF
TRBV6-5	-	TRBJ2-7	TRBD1	TGTGCCAGCAGAGGTACCGGGACAGGGACCTACGAGCAGTACTTC	CASRGTGTGTYEQYF
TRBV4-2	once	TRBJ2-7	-	TGTGCCAGCAGCCAAGACTCGACCTACGAGCAGTACTTC	CASSQDSTYEQYF
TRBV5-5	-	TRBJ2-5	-	TGTGCCAGCAGCTTGGAGTCGGCTGGTTCTTTACAAGAGACCCAGTACTTC	CASSLESAGSLQETQYF
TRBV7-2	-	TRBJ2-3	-	TGTGCCAGCAGCTTCCCAATGCCCCCACCAGATACGCAGTATTTT	CASSFPMPPPDTQYF
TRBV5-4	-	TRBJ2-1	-	TGTGCCAGCAGCCCCCGGCAGGGGATGGTCAACAATGAGCAGTTCTTC	CASSPRQGMVNNEQFF
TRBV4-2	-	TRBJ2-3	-	TGTGCCAGCAGCCAAGGAGTTGGCACAGATACGCAGTATTTT	CASSQGVGTDTQYF
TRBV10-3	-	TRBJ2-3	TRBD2	TGTGCCATCTCCCCCTCAGCGGGGGCCAGGGATACGCAGTATTTT	CAISPSAGARDTQYF
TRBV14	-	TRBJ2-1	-	TGTGCCAGCAGCCAAGGTCGCGGCAGTTACAATGAGCAGTTCTTC	CASSQGRGSYNEQFF
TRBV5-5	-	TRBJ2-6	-	TGTGCCAGCAGGGGATATGTCGCACAAAGTCGGGCCAACGTCCTGACTTTC	CASRGYVAQSRANVLTF
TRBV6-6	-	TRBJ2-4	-	TGTGCCAGCAGTTTCGACAGAGCCAAAAACATTCAGTACTTC	CASSFDRAKNIQYF
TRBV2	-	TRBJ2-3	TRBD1	TGTGCCAGCAGTCCCCGGGACAGGGTTTTGTATTTT	CASSPRDRVLYF
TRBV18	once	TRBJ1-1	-	TGTGCCAGCTCACCTCAGCTAGAAGGGAACACTGAAGCTTTCTTT	CASSPQLEGNTEAFF
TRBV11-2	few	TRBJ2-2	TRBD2	TGTGCCAGCAGCGAGGGAGGGCCATTGAACACCGGGGAGCTGTTTTTT	CASSEGGPLNTGELFF
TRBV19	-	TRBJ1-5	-	TGTGCCAGTAGCCTCCAGAGTACTAGCAATCAGCCCCAGCATTTT	CASSLQSTSNQPQHF
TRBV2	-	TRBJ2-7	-	TGTGCCAGCAGTGAACAAGTCAGCAAGTCCTACGAGCAGTACTTC	CASSEQVSKSYEQYF
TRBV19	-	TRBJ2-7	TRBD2	TGTGCCAGTAGTACCTTGGGGAAGACAGGGACTAGCGGCACCTACGAGCAGTACTTC	CASSTLGKTGTSGTYEQYF
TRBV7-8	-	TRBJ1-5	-	TGTGCCAGCAGCCCCTCAGGGAATCAGCCCCAGCATTTT	CASSPSGNQPQHF
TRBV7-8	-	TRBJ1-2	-	TGTGCCAGCAGTCGGGGGAACGGCTACACCTTC	CASSRGNGYTF
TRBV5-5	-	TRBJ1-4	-	TGTGCCAGCAGCCCGGTCGGCGCAACTAATGAAAAACTGTTTTTT	CASSPVGATNEKLFF
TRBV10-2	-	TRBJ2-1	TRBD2	TGCGCCATTCTACCGACTAGCGGGGCCAACAATGAGCAGTTCTTC	CAILPTSGANNEQFF
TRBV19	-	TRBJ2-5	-	TGTGCCAGTAGCACCGGGATCCAGGCCCTGGAGACCCAGTACTTC	CASSTGIQALETQYF
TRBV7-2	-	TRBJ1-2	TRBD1	TGTGCCAGCAGCTTTGACTCGACAGGGGACTATGGCTACACCTTC	CASSFDSTGDYGYTF
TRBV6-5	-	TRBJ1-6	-	TGTGCCAGCAGTTACTCGCAAGGACGGACTAATTCACCCCTCCACTTT	CASSYSQGRTNSPLHF
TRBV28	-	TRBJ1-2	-	TGTGCCAGCAGTTTTAGAGATTACTATGGCTACACCTTC	CASSFRDYYGYTF
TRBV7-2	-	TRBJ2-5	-	TGTGCCAGCAGCTTAGCCGGGACTCCGCAAGAGACCCAGTACTTC	CASSLAGTPQETQYF
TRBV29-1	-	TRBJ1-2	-	TGCAGCGCGCCCGGCCCCTATGGCTACACCTTC	CSAPGPYGYTF
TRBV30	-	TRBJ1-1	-	TGTGCCTGGAGTGTACGGAGGGCTGAAGCTTTCTTT	CAWSVRRAEAFF
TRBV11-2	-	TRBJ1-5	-	TGTGCCAGCAGCTTAAACCCCGGGGGTAATCAGCCCCAGCATTTT	CASSLNPGGNQPQHF
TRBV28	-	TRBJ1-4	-	TGTGCCAGCAGTACTGGGACGGGAGGGACTAATGAAAAACTGTTTTTT	CASSTGTGGTNEKLFF
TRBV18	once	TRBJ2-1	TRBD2	TGTGCCAGCTCACCATTCGAGACTAGCGCCGATGAGCAGTTCTTC	CASSPFETSADEQFF
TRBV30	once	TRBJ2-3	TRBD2	TGTGCCTTCCAATCGGGGGGGACCAACACAGATACGCAGTATTTT	CAFQSGGTNTDTQYF
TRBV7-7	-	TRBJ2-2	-	TGTGCCAGCAGCCCGACGGCCTTAAACACCGGGGAGCTGTTTTTT	CASSPTALNTGELFF
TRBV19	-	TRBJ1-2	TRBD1	TGTGCCAGTAGTGCTCTGGACAGGGTCTATGGCTACACCTTC	CASSALDRVYGYTF
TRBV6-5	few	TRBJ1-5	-	TGTGCCAGCAGTACAGGGTACGTCGGGCAGCCCCAGCATTTT	CASSTGYVGQPQHF
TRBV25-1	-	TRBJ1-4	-	TGTGCCAGCAGGCGGGAGGTTGGAAGTGAAAAACTGTTTTTT	CASRREVGSEKLFF
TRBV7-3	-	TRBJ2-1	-	TGTGCCAGCAGCTTACCGCGCGGGGCCGACAATGAGCAGTTCTTC	CASSLPRGADNEQFF
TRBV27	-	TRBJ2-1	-	TGTGCCAGCAGTCTCTGGACAGATTATAATGAGCAGTTCTTC	CASSLWTDYNEQFF
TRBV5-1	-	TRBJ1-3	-	TGCGCCAGCAGCCAGGACGGCACGTTTTCTGGAAACACCATATATTTT	CASSQDGTFSGNTIYF
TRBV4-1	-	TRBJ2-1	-	TGCGCCAGCAGCATCGCCCCGAGCTCCTACAATGAGCAGTTCTTC	CASSIAPSSYNEQFF
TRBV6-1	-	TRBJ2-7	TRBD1	TGTGCCAGCAGGGGCACAGGGGGTCCCTACGAGCAGTACTTC	CASRGTGGPYEQYF
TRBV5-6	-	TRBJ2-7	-	TGTGCCAGCAGCTTGAGCGAGCAGTACTTC	CASSLSEQYF
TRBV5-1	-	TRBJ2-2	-	TGCGCCAGCAGCTTGGGGCAGGGTAGAGGCGGGGAGCTGTTTTTT	CASSLGQGRGGELFF
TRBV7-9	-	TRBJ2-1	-	TGTGCCAGCAGCTATCTATCGGGCAATGAGCAGTTCTTC	CASSYLSGNEQFF
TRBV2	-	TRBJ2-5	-	TGTGCCAGCGGTCGGGAGAGCCAAGAGACCCAGTACTTC	CASGRESQETQYF
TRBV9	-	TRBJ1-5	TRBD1	TGTGCCAGCAGCCCTCAGGGGGTAGGCAATCAGCCCCAGCATTTT	CASSPQGVGNQPQHF
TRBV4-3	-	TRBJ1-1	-	TGCGCCAGCAGCCAAGACGCAGTAGGCACTGAAGCTTTCTTT	CASSQDAVGTEAFF
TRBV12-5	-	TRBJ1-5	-	TGTGCTAGTGGTTTGGAACAGCCCCAGCATTTT	CASGLEQPQHF
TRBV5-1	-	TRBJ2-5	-	TGCGCCAGCAGCTTGGACTTCCAAGAGACCCAGTACTTC	CASSLDFQETQYF
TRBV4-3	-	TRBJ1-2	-	TGCGCCAGCAGCCAAGCCCTAGGAGTTACTGGCTACACCTTC	CASSQALGVTGYTF
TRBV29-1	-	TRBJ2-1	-	TGCAGCGTTGGCAGTGCTGGGGGTGGGAGAAATGAGCAGTTCTTC	CSVGSAGGGRNEQFF
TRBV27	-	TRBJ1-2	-	TGTGCCAGCAGTTTACGGGCCCAGGGAGACTATGGCTACACCTTC	CASSLRAQGDYGYTF
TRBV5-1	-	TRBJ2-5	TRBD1	TGCGCCAGCAGCCTAGACAGGGAAGAGACCCAGTACTTC	CASSLDREETQYF
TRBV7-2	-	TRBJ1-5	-	TGTGCCAGCAGCTTGTCAGCTGGGGGGAATCAGCCCCAGCATTTT	CASSLSAGGNQPQHF
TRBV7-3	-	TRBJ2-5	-	TGTGCCAGCAGCTTATCGGGAGTAGTCGAGACCCAGTACTTC	CASSLSGVVETQYF